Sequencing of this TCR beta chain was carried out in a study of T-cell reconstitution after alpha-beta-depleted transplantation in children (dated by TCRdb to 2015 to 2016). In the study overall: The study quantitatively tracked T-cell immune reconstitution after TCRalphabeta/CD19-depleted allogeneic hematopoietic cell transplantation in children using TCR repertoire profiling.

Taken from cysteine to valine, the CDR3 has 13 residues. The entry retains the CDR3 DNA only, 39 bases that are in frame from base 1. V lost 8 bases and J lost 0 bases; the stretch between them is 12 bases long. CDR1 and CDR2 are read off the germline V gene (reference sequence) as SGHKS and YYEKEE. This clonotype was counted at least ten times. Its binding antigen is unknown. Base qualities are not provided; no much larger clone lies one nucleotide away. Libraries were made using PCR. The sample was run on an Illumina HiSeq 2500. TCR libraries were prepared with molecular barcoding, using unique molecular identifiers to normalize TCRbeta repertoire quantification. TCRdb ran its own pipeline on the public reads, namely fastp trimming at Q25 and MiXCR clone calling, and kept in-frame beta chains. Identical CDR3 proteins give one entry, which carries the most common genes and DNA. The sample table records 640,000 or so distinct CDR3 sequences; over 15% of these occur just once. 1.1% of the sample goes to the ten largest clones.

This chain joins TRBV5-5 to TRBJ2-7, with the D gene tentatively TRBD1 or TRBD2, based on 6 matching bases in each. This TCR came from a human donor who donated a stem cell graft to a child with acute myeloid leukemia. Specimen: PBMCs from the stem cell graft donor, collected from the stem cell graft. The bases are TGTGCCAGTAAAGGGGGAGGCTCCTACGAGCAGTACGTC. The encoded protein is CASKGGGSYEQYV.